Included here is one T cell receptor beta chain sequence, with context. A multiplex PCR was run with 60 Vbeta primers and 13 Jbeta primers. Sequencing was performed with immunoSEQ multiplex PCR; in TCRdb, only in-frame clones are kept and a portion is missing. The sample includes 150,000 to 200,000 clones, around 79% of them seen just once. This CDR3 has 15 amino acids. CDR1 is SGDLS and CDR2 is YYNGEE in the germline V gene. Trimming at V came to 0 bases and at J to 3 bases, leaving 4 bases not matched to a gene. Each of the donors was a healthy bone marrow donor. Donors sampled were nominally healthy, though unrecorded immune exposures were likely. The sample originates from a study of cytomegalovirus exposure and HLA in healthy donors.

The rearrangement joins TRBV9 to TRBJ2-7; 9 nucleotides match TRBD1. This TCR derives from a woman aged 45-65 years in good health and CMV-seronegative. What was sequenced was PBMCs. The CDR3: CASSVAGTGIYEQYF. For the CDR3, the DNA is TGTGCCAGCAGCGTAGCGGGGACAGGGATCTACGAGCAGTACTTC.